The text below deals with one TCR beta chain. The study amplified TCR beta CDR3 regions using RNA transcripts. The library came from an HTBI-primed first-round RT-PCR and a second-round multiplex PCR. TCRdb re-called the multiplex PCR reads through MiXCR, storing one row per CDR3 protein. Of 240,000 or so distinct CDR3 sequences listed, roughly 50% are singletons. The germline gives CDR1 SGHTA, CDR2 FQGNSA. CDR3 length equals 15 residues. The junction had 7 bases not matched to a gene; V was cut back by 4 bases and J by 5 bases. This record comes from a study of Graves' ophthalmopathy and Graves' hyperthyroidism.

Sequencing used peripheral blood. V and J are TRBV7-2 and TRBJ2-2, with TRBD1 identical over 7 bases. This clonotype was obtained from an adult man with Graves' ophthalmopathy. The CDR3 loop reads CASSSPQTGTGELFF. The CDR3 DNA follows: TGTGCCAGCAGCTCCCCCCAGACAGGGACCGGGGAGCTGTTTTTT.